This T cell receptor (beta chain) stems from a study of shared clonotypes between healthy human individuals. On the study more broadly: For every donor, three CD4 naive, three CD4 memory, two CD8 naive and one CD8 memory plates were used. Study findings and constraints: Clonotypes which were not shared had lower generation probabilities than clonotypes that all four donors shared.

The protocol was immunoSEQ multiplex PCR, while the TCRdb copy is restricted to in-frame clones and leaves out a portion. The table records 110,000 or so clones, around 68% of them present only once. CD8 memory was a combination that joined CD45RO+ cells with CCR7-negative CD45RA+ TemRA cells. Notes on this clone: The antigen is undetermined.

The CDR3 totals 13 residues. The ends were cut back, 7 bases at V and 4 bases at J, with 15 bases in the middle. The germline V gene encodes CDR1 SGHDT and CDR2 YYEEEE. The sequence derives from a woman in her 30s in good health. Sequences were obtained from memory CD8+ T cells sorted from blood. Described subset: CD45RO+ cells pooled with CCR7-negative TemRA cells. The V gene is TRBV5-6, the J gene TRBJ2-7; D is possibly TRBD2 (6 bases). The CDR3 region is CASLQDGGYEQYF. CDR3 bases: TGTGCCAGCCTCCAGGACGGGGGTTACGAGCAGTACTTC.